The present T cell receptor beta chain was sequenced within a study of blood T cell repertoires in COVID-19. Study background: Material from acute and convalescent COVID-19 was sourced from the United States, Italy and Spain. T cells, B-cell-depleted T cells, or PBMCs provided the cDNA or gDNA that served as material.

Original data processing: Nucleated cell number was recorded as an estimate derived from reference gene primer amplification. Measured with immunoSEQ multiplex PCR; TCRdb has only the in-frame clones, and not every one. The V and J calls and clone size were taken over from that table, and D and trimming were inferred from the DNA. The data hold fewer than 30,000 clones, with more than 75% observed a single time. This clone was seen a few times. V shed 0 bases and J 2 bases; nucleotides not matched to a gene: 3. Germline V gene data show CDR1 as KGHSH and CDR2 as LQKENI. This CDR3 spans 15 amino acids.

This chain uses TRBV18 with TRBJ2-5; 7 bases are shared with TRBD2. The sequence was collected from a middle-aged man with active COVID-19. The material sequenced was peripheral blood. Written as DNA, the CDR3 is TGTGCCAGCTCACCACCTTGGGGGGGACAAGAGACCCAGTACTTC. It codes for CASSPPWGGQETQYF.